This T cell receptor (beta chain) was captured by sequencing in a study of blood T cells in healthy people across ages. Whole-study findings and limits: Changes seen in expanded clonotypes were possibly confounded by donor CMV status left unknown. No conclusive comparison of naive versus antigen-experienced cells was possible with unsorted PBMCs. It was the long-lived donors that had more naive CD4+ cells and higher diversity than aged donors. Across the age range, TCR beta diversity per million T cells fell in a roughly linear way.

The CDR3 extends over 13 amino acids. The V gene's germline CDR1 is MDHEN and CDR2 SYDVKM. Trimming at V came to 8 bases and at J to 7 bases, leaving 5 bases not matched to a gene. A second PCR, run for about 7 to 11 cycles, used a sample-barcoded 5' primer plus a J-beta primer mix. TCRdb passed the 5' RACE reads through MiXCR, listing each CDR3 protein once. This table has 1.5 million to 2 million distinct CDR3 sequences, about 28% appearing once. This clonotype was seen more than once but under ten times. Its antigen remains unidentified. The chain employs TRBV28 and TRBJ1-5; 10 bases are shared with TRBD1. The sequenced material came from blood. The sequence was obtained from a woman aged 25-40 years in good health. The CDR3 region has the DNA TGTGCCAGCTGCCGGGACAGGGGACAGCCCCAGCATTTT. It specifies CASCRDRGQPQHF.